The T cell receptor (beta chain) under discussion was sequenced for a study of T cell clonality in common variable immunodeficiency. TCRdb's copy holds only in-frame clones and misses some; the assay was immunoSEQ multiplex PCR. The sample includes about 33,000 clones, none of them occurring once. General study results and limits: In common variable immunodeficiency, TCR beta chains reportedly carried fewer deletions and N-nucleotide insertions.

Germline V gives CDR1 MNHEY, CDR2 SVGEGT. CDR3 length: 13 amino acids. V lost 5 bases and J lost 0, with 5 bases in between. This clone was recorded at least ten times. Its antigen is undetermined. The CDR3 is cut off 3 residues early in the read; its end comes from the germline J gene. The same CDR3 also results from other DNA sequences found in this sample. This receptor was taken from a human donor with common variable immunodeficiency. The source material was peripheral blood mononuclear cells. This sequence joins TRBV6-2 or TRBV6-3 and TRBJ1-5, with no clear D. Incomplete CDR3 DNA: TGTGCCAGCAGTCCTTATAGCAATCAGCCC. This translates into CASSPYSNQP. The CDR3 reads in full as CASSPYSNQPQHF.